This TCR beta chain was identified during a study of response to subunit inactivated influenza vaccine (dated by TCRdb to the late 2010s). For context, the study as a whole: To follow how T cells responded to a trivalent subunit inactivated influenza vaccine, the researchers relied on deep quantitative profiling of the T cell receptor repertoire.

Counted from cysteine to phenylalanine, this CDR3 has 15 amino acids. Kept here is only the CDR3 DNA, which spans 45 bases and is read in frame from base 1. V ends up 4 bases short and J 7 bases short, with an unmatched junction base count of 7. To note about this clonotype: Its target antigen remains unknown. The sample holds no much larger clone one base away, and base qualities are not on file.

Receptor libraries were prepared by RT-PCR. Sequencer: Illumina HiSeq 2500. TCRdb took the public reads, trimmed them with fastp at Q25, ran MiXCR for clone calling and kept in-frame beta chains. One record per CDR3 amino acid sequence lists the most common genes and DNA. Present in this sample are under 950,000 distinct CDR3 sequences, approximately 22% of which were seen just once. The ten largest clonotypes hold 10% to 13% of the sample. Points the paper makes about the study in general: According to the authors, only a limited number of new T cells may be recruited by each seasonal influenza vaccination.

The V and J genes are TRBV12-3 or TRBV12-4 and TRBJ2-2, and 9 junction bases match TRBD2. Sample: PBMCs from blood, taken 4 to 6 days after vaccination. The sequence was collected from a man between 45 and 60 years old who received an inactivated influenza vaccine. Donor details come from another sample of the same person, matched by shared clones. For the CDR3, the sequence is CASSSHPSGIGELFF. The nucleotide sequence is given as TGTGCCAGCAGTTCCCACCCTAGCGGGATCGGGGAGCTGTTTTTT.